The 24 T cell receptor beta chains given below trace back to one sample, sequenced in a study of molecular identifiers for immune sequencing clone quantification. TCRdb reprocessed the PCR reads with MiXCR, giving one entry per CDR3 protein. The table lists some 680,000 distinct CDR3 sequences, over 25% of them singletons. Material: naive CD8+ T cells from blood, with Jurkat cell RNA spiked in. Subset here: FACS-sorted CD8+CD4-CCR7+CD45RA+ naive T cells. The origin of the receptors is a human donor in good health. Some libraries in this study had Jurkat cell RNA spiked in.

In its sample, this clonotype was seen a few times. The rearrangement links TRBV6-1 to TRBJ1-1, with 7 positions matching TRBD1. CDR1 and CDR2 (germline): MNHNS, SASEGT. This CDR3 is 13 amino acids long. V was clipped by 7 bases and J by 2 bases; unmatched bases: 4. The chain's CDR3 is CASNWDRNTEAFF. As DNA, the CDR3 is TGTGCCAGCAACTGGGACAGAAACACTGAAGCTTTCTTT.

This clonotype was seen at least ten times. V usage is TRBV30 and J usage is TRBJ1-1; 7 nucleotides match TRBD1. This CDR3 comprises 12 residues. Germline V gives CDR1 GTSNPN, CDR2 SVGIG (reference sequence). With 3 bases clipped from V and 11 bases from J, the junction kept 9 bases outside the gene matches. The CDR3 nucleotides read TGTGCCTGGAGGGGTAGACAGGGTGTGGCTTTCTTT. Amino acids: CAWRGRQGVAFF.

This clonotype appeared a few times. The J gene is TRBJ2-7, the V gene TRBV5-6, with D perhaps TRBD2 (6 bases). Trimming cost V 3 bases and J 1 base, with 14 bases left between them. The germline V gene encodes CDR1 SGHDT and CDR2 YYEEEE. CDR3 length: 15 residues. CDR3 bases: TGTGCCAGCAGCTGGGGGGTTCTGGAGTCCTACGAGCAGTACTTC. Residues: CASSWGVLESYEQYF.

With respect to this clonotype: A read error may explain this, as a much larger clone is one base away. Likely a read error: the CDR3 ends without its conserved phenylalanine or tryptophan. This chain connects TRBV4-2 to TRBJ1-5, with D possibly matching TRBD1 (6 bases). CDR3 length: 15 residues. Trimming pared 0 bases from V and 7 bases from J, leaving 13 bases between. Germline V lookup: CDR1 LGHNA, CDR2 YNFKEQ. The CDR3 DNA reads TGTGCCAGCAGCCAAGATGCAGCAGGGGCGCAGCCCCAGCATCTT. Its protein product is CASSQDAAGAQPQHL.

This clonotype was picked up many times. The CDR3 DNA sequence: TGTGCCAGCAGTCGGCCGTTACTAGAGGCAGATACGCAGTATTTT. This gives the protein CASSRPLLEADTQYF. The V and J genes are TRBV12-3 or TRBV12-4 and TRBJ2-3, with D perhaps TRBD2 (5 bases). CDR3 size: 15 residues. Trimming removed 5 bases from V and 4 bases from J, with 16 bases in between.

This sequence joins TRBV7-2 and TRBJ1-2; 10 bases align to TRBD1. Germline CDR1 SGHTA, CDR2 FQGNSA. The length of the CDR3 is 17 residues. The J segment lost 6 bases and the V segment lost 1 base, leaving 11 bases of the junction unmatched. The CDR3 sequence: CASSLDPGTGVGDGYTF. CDR3 sequence (DNA): TGTGCCAGCAGCTTAGATCCCGGGACAGGGGTTGGTGATGGCTACACCTTC. The full variable domain, its missing parts supplied by reference TRBV7-2 and TRBJ1-2, is GAGVSQSPSNKVTEKGKDVELRCDPISGHTALYWYRQSLGQGLEFLIYFQGNSAPDKSGLPSDRFSAERTGGSVSTLTIQRTQQEDSAVYLCASSLDPGTGVGDGYTFGSGTRLTVV.

J is TRBJ2-1 and V is TRBV7-6, with D possibly being TRBD2 (6 bases). The CDR3 length is 15 residues. Germline CDR1 is SGHVS and CDR2 is FNYEAQ. V lost 5 bases to trimming and J lost 9 bases, with 20 bases between them. CDR3: CASSPGTGFSSEQFF. DNA for the CDR3: TGTGCCAGCAGCCCCGGGACTGGCTTCAGTAGTGAGCAGTTCTTC. The variable domain in full, with the rest retrieved from reference TRBV7-6 and TRBJ2-1, is GAGVSQSPRYKVTKRGQDVALRCDPISGHVSLYWYRQALGQGPEFLTYFNYEAQQDKSGLPNDRFSAERPEGSISTLTIQRTEQRDSAMYRCASSPGTGFSSEQFFGPGTRLTVL.

The sample holds a few counts of this clonotype. The chain combines TRBV18 with TRBJ1-2; D gene uncertain. The CDR3 runs 11 residues. V lost 3 bases and J 5 bases, leaving 4 bases between the germline ends. Germline CDR1 KGHSH, CDR2 LQKENI. In DNA form, the CDR3 reads TGTGCCAGCTCACCGGGATATGGCTACACCTTC. This gives the protein CASSPGYGYTF. The full variable domain, in which reference TRBV18 and TRBJ1-2 provide the parts outside the CDR3, is NAGVMQNPRHLVRRRGQEARLRCSPMKGHSHVYWYRQLPEEGLKFMVYLQKENIIDESGMPKERFSAEFPKEGPSILRIQQVVRGDSAAYFCASSPGYGYTFGSGTRLTVV.

This clonotype showed up just a few times. The chain uses TRBV4-3 and TRBJ1-5; D ambiguous. Trimming left V 0 bases short and J 0 bases short, with 6 bases between. This CDR3 contains 15 residues. The V gene's germline CDR1 is LGHNA and CDR2 YSLEER. CDR3 DNA: TGCGCCAGCAGCCAAGATTATTATAGCAATCAGCCCCAGCATTTT. Its translation is CASSQDYYSNQPQHF.

The sample holds a few counts of this clonotype. V is TRBV6-2 or TRBV6-3 and J is TRBJ2-7; 7 positions match TRBD2. Germline CDR1 MNHEY, CDR2 SVGEGT. V shed 0 bases, J shed 0 bases, and the junction held 5 bases outside the gene matches. The CDR3 extends over 16 amino acids. The CDR3, as DNA: TGTGCCAGCAGTTACTCTCCTAGCGGAAGCTCCTACGAGCAGTACTTC. Its protein is CASSYSPSGSSYEQYF.

This clonotype was picked up many times. J is TRBJ2-3 and V is TRBV28; 8 positions match TRBD1. V dropped 3 bases and J dropped 4; count of bases not matched to a gene: 9. This CDR3 is built from 16 residues. CDR1 is MDHEN and CDR2 is SYDVKM in the germline V gene. CDR3 sequence: CASSFSPGGVPDTQYF. The DNA of the CDR3 is TGTGCCAGCAGTTTCTCCCCAGGGGGCGTCCCAGATACGCAGTATTTT.

The genes are TRBV6-5 and TRBJ2-7; D remains ambiguous. This CDR3 region has 14 residues. The germline gives CDR1 MNHEY, CDR2 SVGAGI. Trimming pared 6 bases from V and 7 bases from J, leaving 19 bases between. The CDR3 sequence: CASSPRYGPVEQYF. CDR3 nucleotide sequence: TGTGCCAGCAGCCCCCGTTATGGGCCAGTTGAGCAGTACTTC.

With respect to this clonotype: A much larger clone sits a single nucleotide away, making a read error possible. This rearrangement joins TRBV27 to TRBJ2-2; 11 bases match TRBD2. The CDR3 is made up of 19 amino acids. The germline V gene has CDR1 MNHEY and CDR2 SMNVEV (reference sequence). CDR3 in amino acids: CASSLYGRDGLAGTGALFF. CDR3 DNA sequence: TGTGCCAGCAGTTTGTATGGAAGGGATGGACTAGCGGGCACCGGGGCGCTGTTTTTT.

In regard to this clonotype: A read error is possible here, since a much larger clone lies one base away. It is likely a read error, because the conserved phenylalanine at the end of the CDR3 is missing. This chain links TRBV20-1 with TRBJ1-1, with D perhaps matching TRBD1 (6 bases). This CDR3 contains 15 residues. Germline V CDR1 and CDR2: DFQATT, SNEGSKA (reference sequence). Trimming removed 3 bases from V and 0 bases from J, with 14 bases in between. This CDR3 is CSASAQGEMNTEAFV. CDR3 DNA sequence: TGCAGTGCTAGTGCACAGGGAGAGATGAACACTGAAGCTTTCGTT.

This clonotype was recorded a few times. The rearrangement joins TRBV10-1 to TRBJ2-3; D remains unclear. Germline CDR1 WNHNN, CDR2 SYGVQD (reference sequence). The CDR3 consists of 15 residues. The V end lost 5 bases, the J end lost 4 bases, and 16 bases lay between the germline ends. Here the CDR3 reads CASSPSNLFSDTQYF. In nucleotides, the CDR3 is TGCGCCAGCAGTCCCTCGAACCTGTTCTCAGATACGCAGTATTTT.

The rearrangement uses TRBV5-1 and TRBJ1-2, with 8 bases aligning to TRBD1. This CDR3 contains 15 residues. CDR1 and CDR2 (germline): SGHRS, YFSETQ. The junction had 14 bases not matched to a gene; V was cut back by 3 bases and J by 10 bases. The CDR3 region is CASSWMAGGEFPYTF. In DNA form, the CDR3 reads TGCGCCAGCAGCTGGATGGCAGGGGGCGAGTTCCCCTACACCTTC.

This sequence joins TRBV24-1 and TRBJ2-5; 9 bases are a match to TRBD2. Germline CDR1 and CDR2: KGHDR and SFDVKD. The ends lost 1 base at V and 4 bases at J; junction bases unmatched: 3. This CDR3 has 15 amino acids. The CDR3 region is CATSDLVAGAETQYF. The CDR3 DNA is TGTGCCACCAGTGATTTAGTAGCGGGAGCAGAGACCCAGTACTTC.

The chain employs TRBV11-2 and TRBJ1-4, with D unclear. Trimming removed 0 bases from V and 6 bases from J, with 8 bases in between. Germline lookup yields CDR1 SGHAT and CDR2 FQNNGV. There are 14 residues in the CDR3. The DNA of the CDR3 is TGTGCCAGCAGCTTAGAGGTTGTTGATGAAAAACTGTTTTTT. It codes for CASSLEVVDEKLFF. Looking up the rest from reference TRBV11-2 and TRBJ1-4 gives the full variable domain: EAGVAQSPRYKIIEKRQSVAFWCNPISGHATLYWYQQILGQGPKLLIQFQNNGVVDDSQLPKDRFSAERLKGVDSTLKIQPAKLEDSAVYLCASSLEVVDEKLFFGSGTQLSVL.

There are a few counts of this clonotype. This chain connects TRBV16 to TRBJ2-7; tentatively, D is TRBD2 (7 bases). This CDR3 comprises 14 residues. V lost 0 bases and J 6 bases, leaving 12 bases between the germline ends. In germline, CDR1 is KGHSY, CDR2 FQNENV. Here the CDR3 reads CASSQSAGEGEQYF. The CDR3 bases are TGTGCCAGCAGCCAATCCGCAGGGGAGGGCGAGCAGTACTTC.

The table lists this clonotype with a few counts. The chain recombines TRBV7-9 with TRBJ2-1; D is perhaps TRBD2 (5 bases). With 4 bases removed from V and 2 bases from J, the gap between germline ends came to 15 bases. The CDR3 extends over 16 amino acids. Germline CDR1 SEHNR, CDR2 FQNEAQ (reference sequence). This chain's CDR3 is CASSSAGIPAYNEQFF. DNA of the CDR3: TGTGCCAGCAGCTCCGCCGGGATCCCCGCCTACAATGAGCAGTTCTTC.

This clonotype was seen many times. The CDR3 reads CASSQAGSSASGLQETQYF. CDR3 DNA sequence: TGCGCCAGCAGCCAAGCGGGCAGTAGCGCTAGCGGCCTACAAGAGACCCAGTACTTC. The rearrangement uses TRBV4-3 and TRBJ2-5; TRBD2 matches at 7 bases. Germline V gene sequence: CDR1 LGHNA, CDR2 YSLEER. V shed 1 base and J 2 bases; nucleotides not matched to a gene: 16. This CDR3 contains 19 residues.

This clonotype was seen many times. The V and J genes are TRBV12-3 or TRBV12-4 and TRBJ2-5; no firm D call. This CDR3 comprises 13 residues. V was clipped by 7 bases and J by 1 base, with 10 bases between them. CDR3 sequence (DNA): TGTGCCAGCAAGTCGGGCATCCAAGAGACCCAGTACTTC. Its translation: CASKSGIQETQYF.

This clonotype was counted ten times or more. V and J are TRBV7-9 and TRBJ2-2; 7 bases line up with TRBD1. J lost 0 bases, V lost 1 base, and 5 bases had no gene match. This CDR3 comprises 17 residues. Germline-derived CDR1 and CDR2 are SEHNR and FQNEAQ (reference sequence). The CDR3 protein is CASSLGMDRTNTGELFF. The CDR3 DNA sequence: TGTGCCAGCAGCTTAGGGATGGACAGGACGAACACCGGGGAGCTGTTTTTT.

The V gene is TRBV20-1, the J gene TRBJ2-1; TRBD1 is a possible D gene (6 bases). V was clipped by 7 bases and J by 3 bases, with 16 bases between them. The CDR3 has 14 residues. Germline V gene data show CDR1 as DFQATT and CDR2 as SNEGSKA (reference sequence). The CDR3 sequence is CSVGRDNSYNEQFF. The DNA for the CDR3 is TGCAGTGTGGGCCGGGACAATAGCTACAATGAGCAGTTCTTC.